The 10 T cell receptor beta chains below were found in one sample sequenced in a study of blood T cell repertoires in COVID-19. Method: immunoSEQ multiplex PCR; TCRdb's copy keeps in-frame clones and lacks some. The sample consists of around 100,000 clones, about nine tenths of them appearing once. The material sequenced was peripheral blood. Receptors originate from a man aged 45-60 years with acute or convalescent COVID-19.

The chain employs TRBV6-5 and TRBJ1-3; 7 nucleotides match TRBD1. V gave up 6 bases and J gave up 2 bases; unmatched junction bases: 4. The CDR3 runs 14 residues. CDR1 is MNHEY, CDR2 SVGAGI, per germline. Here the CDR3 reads CASRDQGAGNTIYF. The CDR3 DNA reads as TGTGCCAGCAGGGACCAGGGGGCTGGAAACACCATATATTTT.

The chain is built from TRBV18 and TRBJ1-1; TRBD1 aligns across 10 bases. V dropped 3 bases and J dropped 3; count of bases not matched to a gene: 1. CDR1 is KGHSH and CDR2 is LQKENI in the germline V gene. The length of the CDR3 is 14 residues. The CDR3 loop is CASSPDRGYTEAFF. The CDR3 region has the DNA TGTGCCAGCTCACCGGACAGGGGGTACACTGAAGCTTTCTTT.

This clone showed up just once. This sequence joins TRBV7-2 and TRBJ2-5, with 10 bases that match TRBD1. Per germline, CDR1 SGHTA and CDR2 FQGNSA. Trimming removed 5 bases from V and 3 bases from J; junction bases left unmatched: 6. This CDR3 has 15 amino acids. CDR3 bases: TGTGCCAGCAGCGGGCGACAGGGGGCAAAAGAGACCCAGTACTTC. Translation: CASSGRQGAKETQYF.

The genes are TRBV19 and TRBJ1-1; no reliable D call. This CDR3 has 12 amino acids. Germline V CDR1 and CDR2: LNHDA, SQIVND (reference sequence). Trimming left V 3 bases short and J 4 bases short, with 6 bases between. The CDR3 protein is CASSIRGTEAFF. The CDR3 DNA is TGTGCCAGTAGTATCCGGGGCACTGAAGCTTTCTTT.

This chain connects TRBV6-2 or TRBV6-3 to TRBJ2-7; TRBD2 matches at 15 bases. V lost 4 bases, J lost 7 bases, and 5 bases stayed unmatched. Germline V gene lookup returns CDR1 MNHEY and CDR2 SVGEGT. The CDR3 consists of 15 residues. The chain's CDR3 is CASSWGLAGGNEQYF. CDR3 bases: TGTGCCAGCAGTTGGGGACTAGCGGGAGGTAATGAGCAGTACTTC.

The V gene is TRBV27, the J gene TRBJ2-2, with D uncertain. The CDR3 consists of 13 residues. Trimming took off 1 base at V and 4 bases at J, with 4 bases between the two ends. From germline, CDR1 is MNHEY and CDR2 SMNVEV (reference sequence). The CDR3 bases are TGTGCCAGCAGTTTATTCGGCACCGGGGAGCTGTTTTTT. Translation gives CASSLFGTGELFF.

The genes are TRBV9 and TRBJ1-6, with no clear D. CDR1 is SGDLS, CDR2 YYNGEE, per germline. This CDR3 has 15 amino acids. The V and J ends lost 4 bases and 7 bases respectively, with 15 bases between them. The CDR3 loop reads CASSPSSSPNSPLHF. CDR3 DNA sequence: TGTGCCAGCAGCCCCTCGTCGAGCCCCAATTCACCCCTCCACTTT.

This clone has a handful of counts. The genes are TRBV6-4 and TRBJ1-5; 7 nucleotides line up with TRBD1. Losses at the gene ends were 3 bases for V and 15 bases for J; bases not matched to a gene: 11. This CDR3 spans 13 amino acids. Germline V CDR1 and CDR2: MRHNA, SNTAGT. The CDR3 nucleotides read TGTGCCAGCAGTGAGGGGATCGGGACAGAAAGGCATTTT. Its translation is CASSEGIGTERHF.

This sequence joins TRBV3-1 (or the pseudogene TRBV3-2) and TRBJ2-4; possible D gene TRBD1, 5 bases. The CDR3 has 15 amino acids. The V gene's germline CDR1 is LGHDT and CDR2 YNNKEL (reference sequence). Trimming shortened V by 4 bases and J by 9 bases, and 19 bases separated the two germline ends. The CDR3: CASSPSDIPWGIQYF. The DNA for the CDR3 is TGTGCCAGCAGCCCTTCGGACATCCCTTGGGGCATTCAGTACTTC.

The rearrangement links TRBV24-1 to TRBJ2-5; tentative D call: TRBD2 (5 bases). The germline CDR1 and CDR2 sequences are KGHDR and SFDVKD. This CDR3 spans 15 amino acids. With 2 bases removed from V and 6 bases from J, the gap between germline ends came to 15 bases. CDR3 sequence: CATSDWGRERQTQYF. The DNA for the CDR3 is TGTGCCACCAGTGATTGGGGAAGGGAGAGACAGACCCAGTACTTC.